This is a list of T cell receptor beta chains from one sample in a study of shared clonotypes between healthy human individuals. Produced via immunoSEQ multiplex PCR; TCRdb's table is partial and in-frame only. This table has approximately 2.5 million clones, more than 85% appearing once. The specimen was naive CD4+ T cells from PBMCs. These receptor sequences come from a man aged 18 to 35 in good health. Some clones in this sample may be carry-over from other donors' samples. CDR3s include the opening cysteine and the closing phenylalanine or tryptophan. The D gene is left open where the match is weak. For some rows the clone size is stated as once, few or many, or as a class when expanded; others skip it.

d_call,clone_size,cdr3_length,j_call,v_call,cdr3_nt,cdr3_aa
TRBD1,-,14,TRBJ2-3,TRBV15,TGTGCCACCGGCAGACAGGGGGTTGTGGATACGCAGTATTTT,CATGRQGVVDTQYF
TRBD2,-,15,TRBJ2-1,TRBV10-1,TGCGCCAGCAGTGAAGGACTAGCGGCCTACAATGAGCAGTTCTTC,CASSEGLAAYNEQFF
-,-,15,TRBJ2-7,TRBV5-1,TGCGCCAGCAGCTTGGGTCCTAGCGAGAGAGGCGAGCAGTACTTC,CASSLGPSERGEQYF
-,-,11,TRBJ2-3,TRBV19,TGTGCCAGTGGGATCACAGATACGCAGTATTTT,CASGITDTQYF
-,-,16,TRBJ2-3,TRBV5-1,TGCGCCAGCAGCCCGCTTGTAGCAGATAGCACAGATACGCAGTATTTT,CASSPLVADSTDTQYF
-,-,13,TRBJ2-7,TRBV25-1,TGTGCCAGCAGTGAATTGGTCCGGTCCGAGCAGTACTTC,CASSELVRSEQYF
TRBD1,once,15,TRBJ2-1,TRBV28,TGTGCCAGCAGTCGACCCGGGACAGGATACAATGAGCAGTTCTTC,CASSRPGTGYNEQFF
-,once,21,TRBJ2-3,TRBV9,TGTGCCAGCAGCGTAGGTCCCCACCAGGCGGATCGTAGCGGCCACACAGATACGCAGTATTTT,CASSVGPHQADRSGHTDTQYF
TRBD1,-,14,TRBJ2-5,TRBV7-9,TGTGCCAGCAGCCAGGGGACAGGAAAAGAGACCCAGTACTTC,CASSQGTGKETQYF
-,-,13,TRBJ2-3,TRBV5-1,TGCGCCAGCAGCTTGTTGGCGGGAGATACGCAGTATTTT,CASSLLAGDTQYF
TRBD2,-,15,TRBJ2-3,TRBV18,TGTGCCAGCTCTCCGGGGGGGAGACACACAGATACGCAGTATTTT,CASSPGGRHTDTQYF
TRBD1,-,15,TRBJ2-7,TRBV2,TGTGCCAGCAGTGGACCGGGACAGGGTCTCTACGAGCAGTACTTC,CASSGPGQGLYEQYF
-,-,14,TRBJ2-1,TRBV5-1,TGCGCCAGCAGCTTCGTTGACCGTTTCACTGAGCAGTTCTTC,CASSFVDRFTEQFF
-,-,12,TRBJ1-2,TRBV28,TGTGCCAGCAGTTTAAGGGTATATGGCTACACCTTC,CASSLRVYGYTF
TRBD1,-,15,TRBJ2-2,TRBV7-9,TGTGCCAGCAGGGCGGGACAGGGGGCAACCGGGGAGCTGTTTTTT,CASRAGQGATGELFF
-,-,14,TRBJ2-7,TRBV5-1,TGCGCCAGCAGCTTGGCCGCGGGATCCTACGAGCAGTACTTC,CASSLAAGSYEQYF